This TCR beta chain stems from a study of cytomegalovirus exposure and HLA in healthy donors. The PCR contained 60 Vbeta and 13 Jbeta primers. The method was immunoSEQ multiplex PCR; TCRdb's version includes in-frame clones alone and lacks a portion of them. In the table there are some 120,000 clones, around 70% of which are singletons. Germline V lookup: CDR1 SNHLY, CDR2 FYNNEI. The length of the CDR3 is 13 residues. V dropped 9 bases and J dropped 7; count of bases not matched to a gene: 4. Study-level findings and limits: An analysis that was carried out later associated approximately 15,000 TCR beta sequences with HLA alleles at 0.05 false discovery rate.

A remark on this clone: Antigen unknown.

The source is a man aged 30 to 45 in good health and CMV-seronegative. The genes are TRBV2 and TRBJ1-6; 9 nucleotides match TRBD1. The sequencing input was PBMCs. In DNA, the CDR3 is TGTGCCAGTAGGGGACAGGGAAATTCACCCCTCCACTTT. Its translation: CASRGQGNSPLHF.